The clone carrying this TCR beta chain was observed a handful of times. It was with 60 Vbeta and 13 Jbeta primers that the PCR ran. Data came from immunoSEQ multiplex PCR; TCRdb stores just in-frame clones and leaves some out. Among roughly 160,000 clones listed, over 60% were seen once. This sample stems from a study of cytomegalovirus exposure and HLA in healthy donors. CDR3 length equals 14 residues. The ends were cut back, 2 bases at V and 6 bases at J, with 14 bases in the middle. CDR1 is SGHVS and CDR2 is FQNEAQ in the germline V gene. The chain is built from TRBV7-8 and TRBJ2-7; D may be TRBD1 (5 bases). Sequencing was done on a sample of PBMCs. The receptor comes from a woman aged 25-40 years in good health and CMV-seronegative. CDR3 sequence: CASSLSDTGAEQYF. The CDR3 coding sequence is TGTGCCAGCAGCTTATCGGACACTGGGGCCGAGCAGTACTTC. Supplemented by reference TRBV7-8 and TRBJ2-7, the full variable domain reads GAGVSQSPRYKVAKRGQDVALRCDPISGHVSLFWYQQALGQGPEFLTYFQNEAQLDKSGLPSDRFFAERPEGSVSTLKIQRTQQEDSAVYLCASSLSDTGAEQYFGPGTRLTVT.